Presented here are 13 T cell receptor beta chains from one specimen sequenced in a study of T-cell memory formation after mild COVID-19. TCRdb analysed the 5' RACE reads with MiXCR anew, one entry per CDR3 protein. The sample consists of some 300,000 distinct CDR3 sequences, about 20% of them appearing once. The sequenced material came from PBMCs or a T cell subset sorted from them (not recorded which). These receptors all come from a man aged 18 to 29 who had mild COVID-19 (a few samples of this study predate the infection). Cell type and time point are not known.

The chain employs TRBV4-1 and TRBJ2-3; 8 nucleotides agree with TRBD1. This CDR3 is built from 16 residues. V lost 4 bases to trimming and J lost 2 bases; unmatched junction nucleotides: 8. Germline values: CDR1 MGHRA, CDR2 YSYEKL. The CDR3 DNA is TGCGCCAGCAGCCTAAGGACAGGGACGACCACAGATACGCAGTATTTT. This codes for CASSLRTGTTTDTQYF.

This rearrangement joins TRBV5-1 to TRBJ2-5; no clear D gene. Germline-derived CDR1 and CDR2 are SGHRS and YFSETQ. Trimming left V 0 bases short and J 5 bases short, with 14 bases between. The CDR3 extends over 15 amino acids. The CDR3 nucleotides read TGCGCCAGCAGCTTGGGCCAATCCCGTAGGGAGACCCAGTACTTC. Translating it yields CASSLGQSRRETQYF.

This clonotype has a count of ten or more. The CDR3 loop reads CASTRSSGGAVEQFF. CDR3 nucleotide sequence: TGTGCCAGCACCCGCTCAAGCGGGGGGGCCGTTGAGCAGTTCTTC. V usage is TRBV3-1 and J usage is TRBJ2-1; 10 nucleotides line up with TRBD2. The CDR3 is 15 amino acids. V lost 7 bases and J lost 9; bases outside the gene matches: 12. Per germline, CDR1 LGHDT and CDR2 YNNKEL (reference sequence).

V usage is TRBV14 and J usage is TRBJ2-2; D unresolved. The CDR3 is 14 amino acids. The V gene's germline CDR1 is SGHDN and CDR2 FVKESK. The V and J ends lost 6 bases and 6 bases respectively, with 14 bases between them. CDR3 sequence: CASSSVRSAGELFF. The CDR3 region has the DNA TGTGCCAGCAGTTCGGTCAGGTCTGCCGGGGAGCTGTTTTTT.

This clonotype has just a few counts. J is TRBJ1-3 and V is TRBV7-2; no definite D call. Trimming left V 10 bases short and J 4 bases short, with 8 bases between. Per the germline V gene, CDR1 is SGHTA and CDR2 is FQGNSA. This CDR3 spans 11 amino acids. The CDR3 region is CATTWGNTIYF. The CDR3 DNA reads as TGTGCCACCACGTGGGGAAACACCATATATTTT.

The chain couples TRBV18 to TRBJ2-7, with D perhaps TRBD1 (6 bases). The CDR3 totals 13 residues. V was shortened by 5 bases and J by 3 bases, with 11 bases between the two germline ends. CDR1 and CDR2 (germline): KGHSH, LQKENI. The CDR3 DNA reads TGTGCCAGCTCAAGGGACACCTTCTACGAGCAGTACTTC. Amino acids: CASSRDTFYEQYF. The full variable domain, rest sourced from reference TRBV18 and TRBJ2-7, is NAGVMQNPRHLVRRRGQEARLRCSPMKGHSHVYWYRQLPEEGLKFMVYLQKENIIDESGMPKERFSAEFPKEGPSILRIQQVVRGDSAAYFCASSRDTFYEQYFGPGTRLTVT.

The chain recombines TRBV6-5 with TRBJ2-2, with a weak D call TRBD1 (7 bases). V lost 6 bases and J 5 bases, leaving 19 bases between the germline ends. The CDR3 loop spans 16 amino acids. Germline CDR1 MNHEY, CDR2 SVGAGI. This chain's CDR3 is CASRPATGSGTGELFF. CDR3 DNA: TGTGCCAGCAGACCTGCGACAGGGAGCGGGACCGGGGAGCTGTTTTTT.

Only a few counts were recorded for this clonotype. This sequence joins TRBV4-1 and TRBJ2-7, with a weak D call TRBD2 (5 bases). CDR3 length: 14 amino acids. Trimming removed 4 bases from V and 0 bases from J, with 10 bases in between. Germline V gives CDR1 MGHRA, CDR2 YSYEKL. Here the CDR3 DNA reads TGCGCCAGCAGCCTCAGCGGCAGCTCCTACGAGCAGTACTTC. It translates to CASSLSGSSYEQYF.

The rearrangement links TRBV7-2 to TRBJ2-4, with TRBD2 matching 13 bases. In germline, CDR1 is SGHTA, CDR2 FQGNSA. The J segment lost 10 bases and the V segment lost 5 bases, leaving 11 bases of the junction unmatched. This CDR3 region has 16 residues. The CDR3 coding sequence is TGTGCCAGCAGCCTACTACTAGCGGGGGGGTCCAGGATTCAGTACTTC. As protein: CASSLLLAGGSRIQYF.

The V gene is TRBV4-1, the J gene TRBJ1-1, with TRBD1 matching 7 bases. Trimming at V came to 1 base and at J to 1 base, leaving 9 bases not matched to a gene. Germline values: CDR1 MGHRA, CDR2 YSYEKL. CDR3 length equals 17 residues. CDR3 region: CASSQGRGRGANTEAFF. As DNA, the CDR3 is TGCGCCAGCAGCCAAGGTAGGGGCAGGGGGGCGAACACTGAAGCTTTCTTT.

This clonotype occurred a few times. The CDR3 loop reads CASSLVSSSADTQYF. The CDR3 nucleotides read TGTGCCAGCAGCTTAGTGTCTAGCTCAGCAGATACGCAGTATTTT. The chain uses TRBV7-2 and TRBJ2-3, with a weak D call TRBD2 (5 bases). The CDR3 has 15 residues. Germline CDR1 is SGHTA and CDR2 is FQGNSA. Trimming took off 1 base at V and 4 bases at J, with 12 bases between the two ends.

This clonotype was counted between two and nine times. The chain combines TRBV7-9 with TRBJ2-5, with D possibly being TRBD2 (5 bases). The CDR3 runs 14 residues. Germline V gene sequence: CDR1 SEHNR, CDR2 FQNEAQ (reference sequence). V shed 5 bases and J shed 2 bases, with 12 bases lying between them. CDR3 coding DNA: TGTGCCAGCAGCCGAGCGACGGGGCAAGAGACCCAGTACTTC. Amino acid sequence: CASSRATGQETQYF.

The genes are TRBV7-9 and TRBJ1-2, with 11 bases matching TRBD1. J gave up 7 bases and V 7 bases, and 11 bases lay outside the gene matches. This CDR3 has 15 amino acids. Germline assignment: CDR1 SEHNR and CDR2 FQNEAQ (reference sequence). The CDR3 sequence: CASILLSGTGGGYTF. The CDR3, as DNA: TGTGCCAGCATCCTACTCTCCGGGACAGGGGGTGGCTACACCTTC.